The TCR beta chain under discussion was sequenced for a study of T cell responses to AZD1222 COVID-19 vaccine. TCRdb keeps only in-frame clones here, not all; method: immunoSEQ multiplex PCR. The profile shows more than 95,000 clones, more than 75% of them singletons. V lost 1 base, J lost 0 bases, and 7 bases lay in between. CDR3 size: 14 residues. In germline, CDR1 is SGHRS, CDR2 YFSETQ. Broader study findings: Donors in the cohort were predominantly white British and more often female, and clonal diversity was possibly underestimated. Of the AZD1222 recipients, only 5 or 6 were seropositive at baseline. The study sampled repertoires only after the peak T cell response.

This clone is a singleton in its sample. Its antigen is undetermined. The TCR sequence derives from an adult in good health. This chain links TRBV5-1 with TRBJ1-1; the D is unclear. The specimen was peripheral blood, collected on day 0 of AZD1222 vaccination. The CDR3 spells CASSLNRMNTEAFF. For the CDR3, the DNA is TGCGCCAGCAGCTTGAACAGAATGAACACTGAAGCTTTCTTT.